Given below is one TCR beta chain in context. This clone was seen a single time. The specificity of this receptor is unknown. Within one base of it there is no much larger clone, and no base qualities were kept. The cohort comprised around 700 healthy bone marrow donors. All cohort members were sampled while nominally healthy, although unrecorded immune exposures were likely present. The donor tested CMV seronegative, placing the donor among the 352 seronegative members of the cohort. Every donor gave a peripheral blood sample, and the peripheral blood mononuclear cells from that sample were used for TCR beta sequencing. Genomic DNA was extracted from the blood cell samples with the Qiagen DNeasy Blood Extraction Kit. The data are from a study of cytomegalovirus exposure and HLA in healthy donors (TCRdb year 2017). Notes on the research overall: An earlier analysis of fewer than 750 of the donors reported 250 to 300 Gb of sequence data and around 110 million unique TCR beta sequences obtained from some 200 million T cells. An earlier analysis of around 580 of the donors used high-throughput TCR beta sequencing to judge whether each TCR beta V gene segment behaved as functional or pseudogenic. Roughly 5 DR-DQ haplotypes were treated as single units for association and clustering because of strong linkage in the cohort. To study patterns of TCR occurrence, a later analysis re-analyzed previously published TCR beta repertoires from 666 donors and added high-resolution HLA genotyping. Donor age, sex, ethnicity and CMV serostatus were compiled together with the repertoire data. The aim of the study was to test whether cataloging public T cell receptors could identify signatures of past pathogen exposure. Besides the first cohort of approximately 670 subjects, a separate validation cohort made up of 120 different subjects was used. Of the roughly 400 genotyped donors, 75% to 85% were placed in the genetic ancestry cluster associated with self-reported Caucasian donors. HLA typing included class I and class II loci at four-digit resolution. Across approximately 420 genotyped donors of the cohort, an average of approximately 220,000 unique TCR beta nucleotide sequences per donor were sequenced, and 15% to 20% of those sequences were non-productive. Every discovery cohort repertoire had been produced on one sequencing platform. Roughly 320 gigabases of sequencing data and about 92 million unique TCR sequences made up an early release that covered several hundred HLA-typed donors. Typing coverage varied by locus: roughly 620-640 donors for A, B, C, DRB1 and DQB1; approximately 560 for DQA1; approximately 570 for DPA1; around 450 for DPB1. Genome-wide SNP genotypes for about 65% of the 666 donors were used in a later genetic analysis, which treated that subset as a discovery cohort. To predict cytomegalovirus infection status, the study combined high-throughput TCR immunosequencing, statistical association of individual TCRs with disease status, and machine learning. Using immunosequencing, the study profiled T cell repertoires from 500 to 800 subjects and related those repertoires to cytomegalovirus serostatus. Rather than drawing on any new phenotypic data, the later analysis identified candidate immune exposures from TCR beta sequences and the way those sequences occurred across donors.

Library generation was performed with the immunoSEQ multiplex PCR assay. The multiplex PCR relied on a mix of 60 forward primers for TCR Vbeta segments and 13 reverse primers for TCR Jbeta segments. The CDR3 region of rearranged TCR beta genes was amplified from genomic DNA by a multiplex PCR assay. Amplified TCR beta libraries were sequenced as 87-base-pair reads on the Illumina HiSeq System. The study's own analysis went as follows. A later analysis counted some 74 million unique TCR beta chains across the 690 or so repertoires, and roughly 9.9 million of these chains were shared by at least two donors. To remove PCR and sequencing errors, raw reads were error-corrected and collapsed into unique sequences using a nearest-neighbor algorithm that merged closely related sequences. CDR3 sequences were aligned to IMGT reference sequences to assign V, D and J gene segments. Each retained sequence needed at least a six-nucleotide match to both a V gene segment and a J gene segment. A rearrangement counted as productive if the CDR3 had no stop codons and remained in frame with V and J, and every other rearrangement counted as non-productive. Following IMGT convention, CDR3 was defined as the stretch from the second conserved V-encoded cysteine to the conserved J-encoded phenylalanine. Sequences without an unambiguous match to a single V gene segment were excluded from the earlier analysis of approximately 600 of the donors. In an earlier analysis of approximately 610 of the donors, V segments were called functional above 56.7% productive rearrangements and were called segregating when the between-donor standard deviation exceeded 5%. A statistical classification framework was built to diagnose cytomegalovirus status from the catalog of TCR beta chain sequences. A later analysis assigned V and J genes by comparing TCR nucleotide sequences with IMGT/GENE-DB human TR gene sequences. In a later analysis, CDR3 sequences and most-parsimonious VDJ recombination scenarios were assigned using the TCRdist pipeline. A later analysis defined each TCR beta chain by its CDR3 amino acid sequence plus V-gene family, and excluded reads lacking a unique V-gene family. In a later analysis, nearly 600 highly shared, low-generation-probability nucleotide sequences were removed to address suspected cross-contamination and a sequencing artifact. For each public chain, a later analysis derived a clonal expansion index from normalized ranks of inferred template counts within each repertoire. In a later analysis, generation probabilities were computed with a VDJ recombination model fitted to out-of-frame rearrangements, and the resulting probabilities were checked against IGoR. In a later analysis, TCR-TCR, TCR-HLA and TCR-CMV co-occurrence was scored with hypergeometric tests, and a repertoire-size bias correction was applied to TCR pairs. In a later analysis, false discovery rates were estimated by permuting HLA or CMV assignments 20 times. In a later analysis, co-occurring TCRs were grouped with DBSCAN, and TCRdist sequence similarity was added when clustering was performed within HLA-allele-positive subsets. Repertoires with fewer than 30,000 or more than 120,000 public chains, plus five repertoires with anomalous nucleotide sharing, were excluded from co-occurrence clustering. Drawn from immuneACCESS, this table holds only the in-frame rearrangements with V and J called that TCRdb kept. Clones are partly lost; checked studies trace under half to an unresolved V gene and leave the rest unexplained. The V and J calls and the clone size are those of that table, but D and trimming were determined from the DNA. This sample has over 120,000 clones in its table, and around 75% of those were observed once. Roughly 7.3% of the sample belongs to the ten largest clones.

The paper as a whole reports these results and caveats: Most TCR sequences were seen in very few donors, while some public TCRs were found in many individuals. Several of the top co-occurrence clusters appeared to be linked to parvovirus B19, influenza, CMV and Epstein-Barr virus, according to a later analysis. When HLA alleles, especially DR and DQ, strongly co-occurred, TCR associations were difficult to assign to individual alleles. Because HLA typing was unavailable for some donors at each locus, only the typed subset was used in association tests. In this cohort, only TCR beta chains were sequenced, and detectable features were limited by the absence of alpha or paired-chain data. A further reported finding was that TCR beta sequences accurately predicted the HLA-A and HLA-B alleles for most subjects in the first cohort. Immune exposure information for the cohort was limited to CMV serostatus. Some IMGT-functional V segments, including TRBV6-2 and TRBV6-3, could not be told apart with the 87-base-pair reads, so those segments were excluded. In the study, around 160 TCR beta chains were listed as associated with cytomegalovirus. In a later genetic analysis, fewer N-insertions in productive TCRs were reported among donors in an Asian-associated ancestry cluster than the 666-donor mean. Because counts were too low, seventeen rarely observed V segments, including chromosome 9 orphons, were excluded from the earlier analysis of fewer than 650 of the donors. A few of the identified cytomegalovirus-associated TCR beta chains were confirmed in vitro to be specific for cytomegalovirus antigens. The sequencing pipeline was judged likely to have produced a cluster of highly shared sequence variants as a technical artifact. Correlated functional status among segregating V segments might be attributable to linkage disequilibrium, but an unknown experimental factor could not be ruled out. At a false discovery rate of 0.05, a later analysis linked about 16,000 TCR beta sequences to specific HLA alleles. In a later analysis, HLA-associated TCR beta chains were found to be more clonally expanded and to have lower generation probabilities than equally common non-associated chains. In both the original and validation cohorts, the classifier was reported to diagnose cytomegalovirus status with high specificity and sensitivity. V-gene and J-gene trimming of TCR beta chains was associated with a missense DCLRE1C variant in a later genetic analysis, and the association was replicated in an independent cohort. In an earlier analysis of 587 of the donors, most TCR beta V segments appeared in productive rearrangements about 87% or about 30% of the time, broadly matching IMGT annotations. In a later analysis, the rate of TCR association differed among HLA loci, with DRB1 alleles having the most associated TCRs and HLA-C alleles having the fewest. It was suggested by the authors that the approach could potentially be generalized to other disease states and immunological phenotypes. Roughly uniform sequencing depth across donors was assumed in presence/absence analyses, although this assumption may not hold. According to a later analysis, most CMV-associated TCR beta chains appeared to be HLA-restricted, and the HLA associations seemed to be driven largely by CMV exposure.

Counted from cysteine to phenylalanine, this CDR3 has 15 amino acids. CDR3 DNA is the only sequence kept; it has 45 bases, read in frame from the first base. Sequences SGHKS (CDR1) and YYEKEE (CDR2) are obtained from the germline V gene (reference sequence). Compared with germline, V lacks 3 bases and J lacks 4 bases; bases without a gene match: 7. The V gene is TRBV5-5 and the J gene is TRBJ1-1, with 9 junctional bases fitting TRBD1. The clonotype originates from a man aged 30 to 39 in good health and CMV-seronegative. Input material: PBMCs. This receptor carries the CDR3 CASSSGQGRVTEAFF. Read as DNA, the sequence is TGTGCCAGCAGCTCCGGACAGGGGAGGGTCACTGAAGCTTTCTTT.